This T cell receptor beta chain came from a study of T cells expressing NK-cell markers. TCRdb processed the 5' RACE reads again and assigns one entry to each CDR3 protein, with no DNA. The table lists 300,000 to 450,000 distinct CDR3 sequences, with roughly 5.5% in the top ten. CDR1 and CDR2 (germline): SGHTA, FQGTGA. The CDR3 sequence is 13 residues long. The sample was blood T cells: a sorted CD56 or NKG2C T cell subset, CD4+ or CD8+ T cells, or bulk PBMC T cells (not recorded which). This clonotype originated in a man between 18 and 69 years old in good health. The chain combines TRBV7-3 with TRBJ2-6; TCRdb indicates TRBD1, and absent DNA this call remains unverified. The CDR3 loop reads CASSPGGANVLTF.